The source of this TCR beta chain is a study of identical twins. Study findings and constraints: Twin pairs' shared out-of-frame alpha sequences were enriched in low generation probability.

J was trimmed by 3 bases and V by 4 bases; bases with no gene match: 8. The CDR3 runs to 16 residues. Germline V lookup: CDR1 MDHEN, CDR2 SYDVKM. In this sample, this clonotype turned up a few times. Its antigen is currently unknown. Unique molecular identifiers were present on the cDNA, which also gained a universal primer site by template switching. A single record per CDR3 protein comes from TCRdb applying MiXCR to the 5' RACE reads. The sample has approximately 1.8 million distinct CDR3 sequences, under 35% seen once. The chain links TRBV28 to TRBJ2-3; 9 positions match TRBD2. The clonotype was recovered from a newborn girl in good health. Sequencing input: cord blood. CDR3 region: CASSSTGTSLTDTQYF. Here the CDR3 DNA reads TGTGCCAGCAGTTCAACCGGGACTAGCTTAACAGATACGCAGTATTTT.